This T cell receptor beta chain was captured by sequencing in a study of blood T cells in healthy people across ages. Broader study findings: Total diversity from one million sequenced T cells was likely underestimated. Among long-lived donors, naive CD4+ cells were more numerous and diversity higher than in aged donors.

On this clonotype: The antigen remains unidentified.

Trimming took 4 bases from V and 6 from J; bases not matched to a gene: 6. The germline V gene encodes CDR1 SGHRS and CDR2 YFSETQ. The CDR3 consists of 13 residues. Then a second PCR, running roughly 6 to 12 cycles, was carried out with a sample-barcoded 5' primer and a J-beta primer mix. A single record per CDR3 protein comes from TCRdb applying MiXCR to the 5' RACE reads. Of around 2 million distinct CDR3 sequences listed, 35% to 50% are singletons. This sequence joins TRBV5-1 and TRBJ2-7, with TRBD1 matching 8 bases. The clonotype was recovered from a human donor in good health. The sequencing input was blood. The CDR3, as DNA: TGCGCCAGCAGCCCCGACAGGGGAATCGAGCAGTACTTC. Protein: CASSPDRGIEQYF.